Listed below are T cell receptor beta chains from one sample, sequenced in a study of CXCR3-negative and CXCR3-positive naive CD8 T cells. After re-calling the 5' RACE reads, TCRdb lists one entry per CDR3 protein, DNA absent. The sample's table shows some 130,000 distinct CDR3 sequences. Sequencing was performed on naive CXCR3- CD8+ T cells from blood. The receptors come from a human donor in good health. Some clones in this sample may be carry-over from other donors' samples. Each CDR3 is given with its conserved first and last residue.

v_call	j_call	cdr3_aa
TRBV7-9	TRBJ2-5	CASSFWGTQETQYF
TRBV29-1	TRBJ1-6	CSVARRGQNSPLHF
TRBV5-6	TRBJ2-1	CASSLRASGRVDEQFF
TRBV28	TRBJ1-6	CASSLVGGSSPLHF
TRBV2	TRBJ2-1	CASSDLTSYNEQFF
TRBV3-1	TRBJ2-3	CASSQEIKGTDTQYF
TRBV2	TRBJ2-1	CAIEERENEQFF
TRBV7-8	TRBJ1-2	CASSLEAGDYGYTF
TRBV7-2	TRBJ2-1	CASSLRTSGIDEQFF
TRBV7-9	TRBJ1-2	CASSLGREDGYTF
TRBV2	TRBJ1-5	CASSEDGAVYSNQPQHF
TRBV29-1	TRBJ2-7	CSVVLGTSGYYEQYF